This TCR beta chain was captured by sequencing in a study of blood T cells in healthy people across ages. This CDR3 contains 14 residues. Trimming cost V 7 bases and J 0 bases; bases outside gene matches: 5. Germline-derived CDR1 and CDR2 are SNHLY and FYNNEI. This clonotype was seen more than once but under ten times. A second PCR of 7 to 11 cycles used a sample-barcoded 5' primer and a J-beta primer mix. TCRdb processed the 5' RACE reads anew with MiXCR; each CDR3 protein has one entry. The repertoire consists of approximately 1.5 million distinct CDR3 sequences, with 35% to 45% occurring once and the leading ten covering around 4%. Total RNA extraction produced at least 5.5 micrograms (per sample) for the study.

Sequenced: blood. This receptor was obtained from a woman between 18 and 29 years old in good health. V and J are TRBV2 and TRBJ1-1; 7 bases line up with TRBD1. The CDR3 protein is CASNYRGMNTEAFF. Here the CDR3 DNA reads TGTGCCAGCAATTACAGGGGAATGAACACTGAAGCTTTCTTT.